These 2 T cell receptor beta chains were sequenced from one sample in a study of blood T cell repertoires in COVID-19. Profiled with immunoSEQ multiplex PCR; TCRdb holds only in-frame clones, not every one. The profile shows some 530,000 clones, 70% to 90% of them singletons. The sequencing input was peripheral blood. These receptors came from a human donor in a cohort sampled during active COVID-19.

V gene TRBV6-5 combines with J gene TRBJ1-5; 7 nucleotides agree with TRBD1. CDR1 and CDR2 (germline): MNHEY, SVGAGI. The CDR3 loop spans 15 amino acids. Trimming at V came to 6 bases and at J to 7 bases, leaving 12 bases not matched to a gene. In DNA, the CDR3 is TGTGCCAGCAGATCCGGGACAGCCCCTAGGCAGCCCCAGCATTTT. It translates to CASRSGTAPRQPQHF.

The chain joins TRBV5-1 to TRBJ1-3; TRBD1 might be the D (5 bases). CDR1 and CDR2 (germline): SGHRS, YFSETQ. Trimming pared 1 base from V and 0 bases from J, leaving 11 bases between. The CDR3 covers 16 residues. CDR3 residues: CASSLNQGSSGNTIYF. The CDR3 bases are TGCGCCAGCAGCTTGAACCAGGGTAGCTCTGGAAACACCATATATTTT. Variable domain in full (rest from reference TRBV5-1 and TRBJ1-3): KAGVTQTPRYLIKTRGQQVTLSCSPISGHRSVSWYQQTPGQGLQFLFEYFSETQRNKGNFPGRFSGRQFSNSRSEMNVSTLELGDSALYLCASSLNQGSSGNTIYFGEGSWLTVV.